This T cell receptor (beta chain) derives from a study of early T cells in non-severe SARS-CoV-2 infection. The study's findings and limits: Matching results from VDJdb favored anti-spike CD8 responses, leaving private and CD4 specificities undetected.

TCRdb used MiXCR to reprocess the 5' RACE reads, holding one entry per CDR3 protein. Of around 60,000 distinct CDR3 sequences listed, 18% are singletons. Trimming took 5 bases from V and 6 from J, leaving 16 bases between them. The germline CDR1 and CDR2 sequences are SGHAT and FQNNGV. There are 14 residues in the CDR3. This clonotype was found a few times. Its target is not known. The clonotype was recovered from an adult who was a healthcare worker with PCR-confirmed SARS-CoV-2 infection or an uninfected control (not recorded which). The material was whole blood, obtained at baseline. V is TRBV11-2 and J is TRBJ1-1; TRBD1 is a possible D gene (6 bases). The CDR3 reads CASSPRQGLAEAFF. CDR3 bases: TGTGCCAGCAGCCCCCGCCAGGGGCTGGCTGAAGCTTTCTTT.